Listed below are T cell receptor beta chains from one sample, sequenced in a study of regulatory T cells in long-lasting Graves disease. TCRdb used MiXCR to reprocess the multiplex PCR reads, holding one entry per CDR3 protein. This sample has 200,000 to 250,000 distinct CDR3 sequences, with around 20% found just once. The starting material was peripheral blood mononuclear cells (PBMCs), obtained at new diagnosis, from a patient treated with antithyroid drugs. These receptors were collected from a female donor with Graves disease. The CDR3 runs from the conserved cysteine through the conserved F or W. D genes are given only for firm matches. Clone size is stated in some rows and not others, as once, few, many or a class when expanded.

>many|TRBJ2-7|.|TRBV11-3
CASSLGTDSYEQYF
TGTGCCAGCAGCTTGGGGACGGATTCCTACGAGCAGTACTTC
>many|TRBJ1-2|TRBD1|TRBV12-3/TRBV12-4
CASSLRGQSYGYTF
TGTGCCAGCAGTTTAAGGGGGCAGAGCTATGGCTACACCTTC
>many|TRBJ2-7|.|TRBV19
CASIGRDYEQYF
TGTGCCAGTATTGGTAGGGACTACGAGCAGTACTTC
>few|TRBJ2-6|.|TRBV18
CASSPMTASSGANVLTF
TGTGCCAGCTCACCGATGACAGCGTCCTCTGGGGCCAACGTCCTGACTTTC
>few|TRBJ1-2|.|TRBV5-8
CASSLGSENYGYTF
TGTGCCAGCAGCTTAGGAAGTGAAAACTATGGCTACACCTTC
>many|TRBJ2-7|.|TRBV7-9
CASSLATAEYGGAYEQYF
TGTGCCAGCAGCTTAGCGACAGCTGAGTACGGGGGAGCATACGAGCAGTACTTC
>many|TRBJ2-7|.|TRBV20-1
CSARGVGGDIYEQYF
TGCAGTGCTAGAGGAGTAGGGGGGGATATTTACGAGCAGTACTTC
>many|TRBJ1-4|TRBD1|TRBV4-2
CASSQEGQAKNEKLFF
TGTGCCAGCAGCCAAGAGGGACAGGCAAAAAATGAAAAACTGTTTTTT
>many|TRBJ2-1|TRBD1|TRBV7-2
CASSSRGRGYNEQFF
TGTGCCAGCAGCTCGAGGGGGCGCGGATACAATGAGCAGTTCTTC
>few|TRBJ2-7|TRBD1|TRBV19
CASSTFTGTGSYEQYF
TGTGCCAGTAGTACCTTTACCGGGACAGGAAGCTACGAGCAGTACTTC
>many|TRBJ2-7|TRBD2|TRBV7-2
CASSLGGGGFRTRSYEQYF
TGTGCCAGCAGCTTAGGGGGGGGTGGGTTTCGGACGCGCTCCTACGAGCAGTACTTC
>many|TRBJ2-7|TRBD2|TRBV10-3
CAIKQGQIAGGFYEQYF
TGTGCCATCAAACAGGGGCAAATAGCGGGAGGTTTTTACGAGCAGTACTTC
>.|TRBJ2-1|TRBD2|TRBV20-1
CSARLAAYNEQFF
TGCAGTGCTAGGCTAGCGGCCTACAATGAGCAGTTCTTC
>many|TRBJ2-7|.|TRBV20-1
CSASPADRRPTYEQYF
TGCAGTGCTAGCCCAGCCGACAGGAGGCCGACCTACGAGCAGTACTTC
>.|TRBJ1-1|TRBD1|TRBV19
CASSDTGETEAFF
TGTGCCAGTAGTGACACAGGGGAAACTGAAGCTTTCTTT